The clone carrying this T cell receptor beta chain was seen only a few times. Its antigen is still unknown. CDR3 length equals 18 residues. With 1 base removed from V and 2 bases from J, the gap between germline ends came to 22 bases. From germline, CDR1 is SGHRS and CDR2 YFSETQ. This sample stems from a study of beta chain features in type 1 diabetes. Study-level findings and limits: Moderate but significant shortening of TCRB CDR3s was recorded in all four CD4+ subsets from Type 1 diabetes patients. The question of HLA type influencing TCRB rearrangement was one that remained unresolved here.

Every isolated RNA sample was fully reverse transcribed, so sequencing captured expressed TCRB transcripts. The data were produced by immunoSEQ multiplex PCR, yet TCRdb's version contains in-frame clones alone and is incomplete. Found here are about 900,000 clones, 15% to 20% of them singletons; the top ten hold 0.023%. The TCR was taken from a woman between 18 and 29 years old in good health. J is TRBJ2-7 and V is TRBV5-1, with D tentatively TRBD2 (5 bases). The sequenced material came from naive CD4+ T cells from blood. CDR3 residues: CASSLPLSDSRGPYEQYF. The CDR3 DNA is TGCGCCAGCAGCTTGCCTTTAAGTGACTCCCGCGGGCCCTACGAGCAGTACTTC.